A selection of T cell receptor beta chains follows, all from one sample in a study of blood T cell repertoires in COVID-19. Generated by immunoSEQ multiplex PCR, the TCRdb table keeps only in-frame clones and is missing some. The table lists 210,000 or so clones, approximately 84% of them singletons. The sample consisted of peripheral blood. The receptors originated from a woman of 80 years or more with COVID-19, enrolled during active disease. CDR3s include the opening cysteine and the closing phenylalanine or tryptophan. Each record gives: V gene, CDR3 length, CDR3 protein.

V: TRBV2
length: 13
CDR3: CASRATLQNTIYF

V: TRBV3-1/TRBV3-2
length: 13
CDR3: CASSQLARDGYTF

V: TRBV28
length: 16
CDR3: CASSLSGQVSTDTQYF

V: TRBV5-8
length: 15
CDR3: CASSLGTGFEPGYTF

V: TRBV19
length: 13
CDR3: CATARTGIYGYTF

V: TRBV5-1
length: 16
CDR3: CASSLGVGGTNQPQHF

V: TRBV6-5
length: 13
CDR3: CATAGPGNQPQHF

V: TRBV5-1
length: 16
CDR3: CASSLAAAATGNTIYF

V: TRBV6-6
length: 13
CDR3: CASSRQGDYGYTF

V: TRBV7-6
length: 15
CDR3: CASSPGTSGTDTQYF

V: TRBV5-1
length: 16
CDR3: CASSLEQTSEANVLTF

V: TRBV6-1
length: 13
CDR3: CASSELVGNTIYF

V: TRBV6-6
length: 14
CDR3: CASTRTRAAEGYTF

V: TRBV3-1/TRBV3-2
length: 15
CDR3: CASSRGQVGSTEAFF

V: TRBV3-1/TRBV3-2
length: 13
CDR3: CASGLAGGPRQFF

V: TRBV1
length: 15
CDR3: CTSSCTGGGGETQYF

V: TRBV5-8
length: 14
CDR3: CASSQRTGSVTQYF

V: TRBV7-2
length: 15
CDR3: CASSLGSVSTDTQYF

V: TRBV5-8
length: 13
CDR3: CASSPDRNYGYTF

V: TRBV5-3
length: 13
CDR3: CARIQGVPYEQYF

V: TRBV14
length: 12
CDR3: CASSQDRLGYTF

V: TRBV3-1/TRBV3-2
length: 14
CDR3: CASSIAGGNYGYTF

V: TRBV19
length: 10
CDR3: CVEGAYGYTF

V: TRBV14
length: 14
CDR3: CASSQNERDTEAFF

V: TRBV28
length: 16
CDR3: CASSSASGGSYNEQFF

V: TRBV5-6
length: 14
CDR3: CASSLDATTYEQYF

V: TRBV14
length: 15
CDR3: CATAATGVANYGYTF

V: TRBV11-3
length: 17
CDR3: CASSLNTQRAGHGELFF

V: TRBV13
length: 14
CDR3: CASGPAARGHEQYF

V: TRBV9
length: 14
CDR3: CASSVQTNNSPLHF

V: TRBV27
length: 13
CDR3: CASSRRLNEKLFF

V: TRBV20-1
length: 11
CDR3: CSAPLNTEAFF

V: TRBV19
length: 14
CDR3: CASSIPRGTGELFF

V: TRBV6-4
length: 19
CDR3: CASSDPVGAGDVVCGTQYF

V: TRBV3-1/TRBV3-2
length: 18
CDR3: CASSQEASGRGGFGTQYF

V: TRBV19
length: 16
CDR3: CASSKPQGSYNSPLHF

V: TRBV19
length: 12
CDR3: CASSILDSRLIF

V: TRBV29-1
length: 13
CDR3: CSVGDRGNQPQHF